This T cell receptor beta chain was retrieved from a study of CD8 T cells in ankylosing spondylitis. About this clonotype: Its antigen is as yet unknown.

Overall study findings and caveats: Typical of ankylosing spondylitis blood, it appeared, was a TCR beta motif of fewer than 10 highly homologous variants. Disease-associated clones were CD8+ and fairly uncommon in peripheral blood. It was reported that disease-linked clones were significantly enriched in matched ankylosing spondylitis synovial fluid.

The CDR3 covers 14 residues. V was shortened by 0 bases and J by 0 bases, with 5 bases between the two germline ends. Germline CDR1 and CDR2: SGHAT and FQDESV (reference sequence). TCR beta libraries were made by quantitative 5'-RACE with molecular barcodes. A single record per CDR3 protein comes from TCRdb applying MiXCR to the 5' RACE reads. Among around 250,000 distinct CDR3 sequences listed, over 15% were seen once. The chain is built from TRBV11-1 and TRBJ1-1; D unclear. The sequence derives from a male donor with ankylosing spondylitis or in good health (not recorded which). The sequenced sample was blood, either unsorted or a sorted T cell fraction (not recorded which). The CDR3 DNA reads TGTGCCAGCAGCTTAGCAGAAATGAACACTGAAGCTTTCTTT. Translated, it gives CASSLAEMNTEAFF. Filled out from reference TRBV11-1 and TRBJ1-1, the complete variable domain reads EAEVAQSPRYKITEKSQAVAFWCDPISGHATLYWYRQILGQGPELLVQFQDESVVDDSQLPKDRFSAERLKGVDSTLKIQPAELGDSAMYLCASSLAEMNTEAFFGQGTRLTVV.